Each of the 3 T cell receptor beta chains below was sequenced from the same sample in a study of blood T cell repertoires in COVID-19. The table came from immunoSEQ multiplex PCR; TCRdb's copy has only in-frame clones and leaves some out. The sample has under 200,000 clones; 79% are singletons. Material: PBMCs or T cells enriched from blood (not recorded which). Receptors were obtained from a woman aged 70-85 years in a cohort exposed to, infected with or recovered from COVID-19 (not recorded which).

This clone turned up a few times. The chain is built from TRBV7-9 and TRBJ2-7; a possible D gene is TRBD2 (6 bases). CDR1 and CDR2 (germline): SEHNR, FQNEAQ (reference sequence). V lost 4 bases and J lost 6, with 10 bases in between. The CDR3 has 12 residues. The CDR3 DNA follows: TGTGCCAGCAGCTACGTCGGGGGCGAGCAGTACTTC. This sequence encodes CASSYVGGEQYF. Drawing the rest from reference TRBV7-9 and TRBJ2-7, the complete variable domain is DTGVSQNPRHKITKRGQNVTFRCDPISEHNRLYWYRQTLGQGPEFLTYFQNEAQLEKSRLLSDRFSAERPKGSFSTLEIQRTEQGDSAMYLCASSYVGGEQYFGPGTRLTVT.

The chain carries TRBV7-8 and TRBJ2-7; 10 bases fit TRBD1. This CDR3 comprises 14 residues. Germline values: CDR1 SGHVS, CDR2 FQNEAQ. With V trimmed by 4 bases and J by 3 bases, 3 bases remained unmatched. The CDR3 region is CASSWDRGDYEQYF. In DNA, the CDR3 is TGTGCCAGCAGCTGGGACAGGGGCGACTACGAGCAGTACTTC.

V gene TRBV11-3 combines with J gene TRBJ2-1, with a possible D match to TRBD1 (5 bases). The CDR3 contains 13 residues. Trimming left V 3 bases short and J 6 bases short, with 9 bases between. In germline, CDR1 is SGHNT, CDR2 YENEEA. CDR3 sequence (DNA): TGTGCCAGCAGCTTGGGGCAGCTCAATGAGCAGTTCTTC. This gives the protein CASSLGQLNEQFF.